The 22 T cell receptor beta chains below were found in one sample sequenced in a study of identical twins. TCRdb re-called the 5' RACE reads through MiXCR, storing one row per CDR3 protein. Of around 220,000 distinct CDR3 sequences detected, 11% to 15% appear once; the ten largest clones hold approximately 10%. Material: memory (CD45RO+) T cells sorted from blood. All receptors derive from a woman aged 18-29 years in good health.

This sequence joins TRBV3-1 and TRBJ2-5, with 7 bases matching TRBD1. Unmatched junction bases numbered 25, after V lost 10 bases and J lost 5 bases. This CDR3 has 18 residues. Germline V lookup: CDR1 LGHDT, CDR2 YNNKEL (reference sequence). The CDR3 DNA follows: TGTGCCACCACCGTACATCCCCGGAGACAGGGATATGTGGAGACCCAGTACTTC. Residues: CATTVHPRRQGYVETQYF.

This clonotype was detected ten times or more. The V gene is TRBV29-1, the J gene TRBJ1-2, with 9 bases fitting TRBD1. The germline CDR1 and CDR2 sequences are SQVTM and ANQGSEA. The length of the CDR3 is 12 residues. With V trimmed by 2 bases and J by 8 bases, 3 bases remained unmatched. The CDR3 bases are TGCAGCGTTGAAACAGGGGGCTTCGGCTACACCTTC. Translating it yields CSVETGGFGYTF. Complete variable domain (other parts from reference TRBV29-1 and TRBJ1-2): SAVISQKPSRDICQRGTSLTIQCQVDSQVTMMFWYRQQPGQSLTLIATANQGSEATYESGFVIDKFPISRPNLTFSTLTVSNMSPEDSSIYLCSVETGGFGYTFGSGTRLTVV.

The rearrangement uses TRBV10-3 and TRBJ2-2; D perhaps matches TRBD2 (6 bases). V dropped 8 bases and J dropped 6 bases, with 13 bases sitting between them. In germline, CDR1 is ENHRY, CDR2 SYGVKD. The CDR3 length is 13 residues. The CDR3 DNA sequence: TGTGCCATCCGGGGACTCCATCCCGGGGAGCTGTTTTTT. It yields the protein CAIRGLHPGELFF.

This clonotype has only a few counts. The CDR3, as DNA: TGTGCCAGCAGTTACCCGGGACAGCAAGAGACCCAGTACTTC. It is translated as CASSYPGQQETQYF. This chain uses TRBV6-5 with TRBJ2-5; TRBD1 aligns across 7 bases. Germline V gene lookup returns CDR1 MNHEY and CDR2 SVGAGI. Losses at the gene ends were 2 bases for V and 2 bases for J; bases not matched to a gene: 2. This CDR3 has 14 residues.

This rearrangement joins TRBV3-1 to TRBJ2-3; no reliable D call. V was pared by 5 bases and J by 3 bases, with 9 bases between. CDR1 and CDR2 from the germline V gene are LGHDT and YNNKEL (reference sequence). The CDR3 sequence is 13 residues long. The CDR3 nucleotides are TGTGCCAGCAGCGCCCGAGGTACAGATACGCAGTATTTT. Translation gives CASSARGTDTQYF.

This sequence joins TRBV9 and TRBJ2-5; TRBD2 is a possible D gene (7 bases). This CDR3 contains 18 residues. V lost 4 bases and J lost 2, with 24 bases in between. The germline V gene encodes CDR1 SGDLS and CDR2 YYNGEE. CDR3 protein: CASSPFGGGGRAQETQYF. The CDR3 DNA follows: TGTGCCAGCAGCCCGTTTGGGGGGGGCGGCCGGGCGCAAGAGACCCAGTACTTC.

The chain links TRBV9 to TRBJ2-5, with 8 bases identical to TRBD2. In germline, CDR1 is SGDLS, CDR2 YYNGEE. Germline trimming cut 3 bases from V and 5 bases from J; bases unmatched to any gene: 6. CDR3 size: 14 residues. For the CDR3, the DNA is TGTGCCAGCAGCGGCCGGGGGGGCGGCGAGACCCAGTACTTC. Translated, it gives CASSGRGGGETQYF.

This clonotype was observed at least ten times. V and J are TRBV3-1 and TRBJ2-3; the D is unclear. The CDR3 is 16 amino acids. Germline V gene data show CDR1 as LGHDT and CDR2 as YNNKEL (reference sequence). Trimming took off 0 bases at V and 2 bases at J, with 12 bases between the two ends. The chain's CDR3 is CASSQDRLGVTDTQYF. The CDR3 DNA sequence: TGTGCCAGCAGCCAAGATAGGCTAGGAGTCACAGATACGCAGTATTTT.

This clonotype appeared many times. The chain recombines TRBV6-2 or TRBV6-3 with TRBJ2-7; possible D gene TRBD1, 5 bases. The CDR3 runs to 13 residues. Trimming removed 7 bases from V and 3 bases from J, with 13 bases in between. CDR1 is MNHEY and CDR2 is SVGEGT in the germline V gene. In nucleotides, the CDR3 is TGTGCCAGCATCGAGACAGACGGCTACGAGCAGTACTTC. It encodes CASIETDGYEQYF.

This chain joins TRBV27 and TRBJ2-7, with 7 bases fitting TRBD1. Germline values: CDR1 MNHEY, CDR2 SMNVEV (reference sequence). V shed 3 bases, J shed 1 base, and the junction held 12 bases outside the gene matches. The CDR3 runs 17 residues. The CDR3 nucleotides are TGTGCCAGCAGTTTCGGCCTCTCGAGGGACAGATCCTACGAGCAGTACTTC. Encoded protein: CASSFGLSRDRSYEQYF.

This clonotype was picked up many times. J is TRBJ1-1 and V is TRBV4-1; D gene ambiguous. The V and J ends lost 3 bases and 3 bases respectively, with 14 bases between them. Germline V gene sequence: CDR1 MGHRA, CDR2 YSYEKL. The CDR3 consists of 15 residues. CDR3 DNA: TGCGCCAGCAGCCAGTCCCCCGGGGATGACACTGAAGCTTTCTTT. This gives the protein CASSQSPGDDTEAFF.

CDR3 bases: TGTGCCAGCAGTTACTCGGGGGGACAGGGCTCCTATGGCTACACCTTC. This sequence encodes CASSYSGGQGSYGYTF. The J gene is TRBJ1-2, the V gene TRBV6-5, with TRBD1 matching over 9 bases. With V trimmed by 0 bases and J by 4 bases, 6 bases remained unmatched. Germline loops: CDR1 MNHEY, CDR2 SVGAGI. The CDR3 spans 16 residues.

Of note for this clonotype: At one end the junction does not follow the germline gene, possibly because of a read error. V gene TRBV20-1 combines with J gene TRBJ2-1; 12 nucleotides line up with TRBD2. This CDR3 has 13 amino acids. Germline V gene sequence: CDR1 DFQATT, CDR2 SNEGSKA (reference sequence). The CDR3 DNA reads as TGCAGCCCGACTAGCGGGGGATCTGATGAGCGGTTCTTC. Its protein product is CSPTSGGSDERFF.

The rearrangement uses TRBV29-1 and TRBJ2-3; D uncertain. The CDR3 totals 11 residues. From germline, CDR1 is SQVTM and CDR2 ANQGSEA. V lost 1 base and J 4 bases, leaving 3 bases between the germline ends. The CDR3 sequence: CSVEGADTQYF. The CDR3 DNA sequence: TGCAGCGTTGAAGGGGCAGATACGCAGTATTTT.

This rearrangement joins TRBV7-9 to TRBJ1-2; D call uncertain. Trimming took off 1 base at V and 1 base at J, with 10 bases between the two ends. Germline CDR1 reads SEHNR; CDR2 reads FQNEAQ (reference sequence). This CDR3 has 15 amino acids. The chain's CDR3 is CASSLGAGLNYGYTF. The CDR3 DNA reads as TGTGCCAGCAGCTTAGGGGCAGGTCTTAACTATGGCTACACCTTC.

The V gene is TRBV7-3, the J gene TRBJ2-1; 9 bases fit TRBD2. J was trimmed by 6 bases and V by 5 bases; bases with no gene match: 8. The CDR3 has 15 residues. CDR1 is SGHTA and CDR2 is FQGTGA in the germline V gene. For the CDR3, the DNA is TGTGCCAGCAGCCGTCCGGGACTAGCCTTCAATGAGCAGTTCTTC. Amino acid sequence: CASSRPGLAFNEQFF.

The J gene is TRBJ2-7, the V gene TRBV7-9; 9 bases agree with TRBD2. The length of the CDR3 is 17 residues. The germline gives CDR1 SEHNR, CDR2 FQNEAQ (reference sequence). The V and J ends lost 5 bases and 0 bases, in that order; junction bases with no gene match: 11. CDR3 sequence: CASSPKAGTSFSYEQYF. The CDR3 nucleotides are TGTGCCAGCAGCCCAAAGGCCGGGACTAGCTTCTCCTACGAGCAGTACTTC.

This chain uses TRBV7-8 with TRBJ1-3; D might be TRBD1 (6 bases). CDR1 is SGHVS and CDR2 is FQNEAQ in the germline V gene. The CDR3 spans 15 residues. V was shortened by 0 bases and J by 3 bases, with 9 bases between the two germline ends. DNA for the CDR3: TGTGCCAGCAGCTTAGCGACGGACAGTGGAAACACCATATATTTT. Its translation is CASSLATDSGNTIYF.

The chain couples TRBV21-1 to TRBJ2-7. TRBV21-1 counts as a pseudogene. This CDR3 is 16 amino acids long. The chain's CDR3 is CASSKEAGGSCHEQYF. In nucleotides, the CDR3 is TGTGCCAGCAGCAAAGAAGCCGGCGGGAGTTGCCACGAGCAGTACTTC.

The J gene is TRBJ1-3, the V gene TRBV7-9; perhaps TRBD1 as D (5 bases). V was pared by 5 bases and J by 1 base, with 12 bases between. This CDR3 region has 15 residues. Germline loops: CDR1 SEHNR, CDR2 FQNEAQ (reference sequence). CDR3: CASSLWAGSGNTIYF. In nucleotides, the CDR3 is TGTGCCAGCAGCCTTTGGGCAGGGTCTGGAAACACCATATATTTT.

In its sample, this clonotype was seen a few times. DNA of the CDR3: TGTGCCAGCTCACGGGACCCTCGGATGACCGGGGAGCTGTTTTTT. Encoded protein: CASSRDPRMTGELFF. The chain couples TRBV18 to TRBJ2-2, with D perhaps matching TRBD1 or TRBD2 (5 bases each). Trimming stripped 4 bases from V and 5 bases from J, with 14 bases between. This CDR3 is built from 15 residues. Germline CDR1 is KGHSH and CDR2 is LQKENI.

Comments on this clonotype: With a much larger clone just one base away, this may be a read error. This chain connects TRBV2 to TRBJ2-5; the D is unclear. The CDR3 is made up of 14 amino acids. CDR1 SNHLY and CDR2 FYNNEI come from the germline V gene. This chain's CDR3 is CASSRSSEQENQYF. The CDR3 coding sequence is TGTGCCAGCAGTCGGTCGTCTGAGCAAGAGAACCAGTACTTC.